One T cell receptor beta chain is described in this entry. The trim removed 0 bases at V and 4 bases at J, leaving 3 bases unmatched. From germline, CDR1 is SGHAT and CDR2 FQNNGV. There are 15 residues in the CDR3. The data belong to a study of neoadjuvant anti-PD-1 for oral cavity cancer. Study in general: Most patients had three to four biweekly doses of 3 mg/kg nivolumab before resection.

Sequencing was performed with immunoSEQ multiplex PCR; in TCRdb, only in-frame clones are kept and a portion is missing. The top ten hold roughly 15% of the sample, which has some 22,000 clones, about 27% seen once. Described time point: after neoadjuvant nivolumab, at surgical resection. These newly diagnosed stage II-IVA oral cavity squamous cell carcinoma patients had no prior systemic or radiation treatment. The source of this sequence is a person between 40 and 85 years old with oral cavity squamous cell carcinoma. The chain recombines TRBV11-2 with TRBJ2-1; 7 bases are a match to TRBD2. Sequenced here: tumor tissue, sampled after nivolumab (anti-PD-1) treatment. The CDR3: CASSLDRLAYNEQFF. As DNA, the CDR3 is TGTGCCAGCAGCTTAGATAGACTAGCATACAATGAGCAGTTCTTC.